These 20 T cell receptor beta chains were sequenced from one sample in a study of T cell responses to AZD1222 COVID-19 vaccine. Method: immunoSEQ multiplex PCR; TCRdb's copy keeps in-frame clones and lacks some. The sample holds some 170,000 clones; about nine tenths are singletons and the top ten take approximately 1.8%. The sequences come from peripheral blood, collected 28 days after the second AZD1222 dose. All receptors come from an adult who received the AZD1222 COVID-19 vaccine.

J is TRBJ2-7 and V is TRBV7-2, with D tentatively TRBD1 or TRBD2 (5 bases each). This CDR3 has 13 amino acids. Germline-derived CDR1 and CDR2 are SGHTA and FQGNSA. Between the trimmed V and J ends, which lost 5 bases and 0 bases, there was a span of 8 bases. The CDR3 nucleotides are TGTGCCAGCAGCGGGGGTACCTCCTACGAGCAGTACTTC. Amino acids: CASSGGTSYEQYF.

The rearrangement links TRBV18 to TRBJ1-2, with D possibly TRBD1 on 5 matching bases. Germline lookup yields CDR1 KGHSH and CDR2 LQKENI. The CDR3 is 14 residues long. V dropped 0 bases and J dropped 6 bases, with 11 bases sitting between them. The DNA for the CDR3 is TGTGCCAGCTCACCACCGGGACCGCAGAATGGCTACACCTTC. This translates into CASSPPGPQNGYTF.

The chain links TRBV2 to TRBJ2-5, with D possibly matching TRBD2 (7 bases). The germline V and J ends were trimmed by 5 bases and 1 base, with 17 bases remaining between them. The CDR3 runs 16 residues. CDR1 is SNHLY, CDR2 FYNNEI, per germline. The CDR3 DNA sequence: TGTGCCAGCAGTACCGCCCGGGGGGCAGCCCAAGAGACCCAGTACTTC. This sequence encodes CASSTARGAAQETQYF.

The rearrangement joins TRBV6-1 to TRBJ1-5; no firm D call. Per the germline V gene, CDR1 is MNHNS and CDR2 is SASEGT. This CDR3 has 15 amino acids. The ends were cut back, 0 bases at V and 0 bases at J, with 6 bases in the middle. For the CDR3, the DNA is TGTGCCAGCAGTGAAGCTGGAGGTAGCAATCAGCCCCAGCATTTT. Translating gives CASSEAGGSNQPQHF.

This clone was recorded once. DNA of the CDR3: TGTGCCAGCAGCGCGGTCCCGGGGGGGGCAGGTGACGAGCAGTACTTC. Translating it yields CASSAVPGGAGDEQYF. The rearrangement uses TRBV9 and TRBJ2-7; 8 nucleotides align to TRBD2. The CDR3 loop spans 16 amino acids. The V gene's germline CDR1 is SGDLS and CDR2 YYNGEE. The V gene end was trimmed by 3 bases and the J gene end by 5 bases; junction bases not matched to a gene: 13.

This clone was counted once. The chain links TRBV6-5 to TRBJ1-5, with unresolved D. The CDR3 consists of 14 residues. V was cut by 0 bases and J by 8 bases, with 11 bases left in between. Looked up from germline, CDR1 is MNHEY and CDR2 is SVGAGI. CDR3 residues: CASSYSSVAEPQHF. In DNA form, the CDR3 reads TGTGCCAGCAGTTACTCATCTGTCGCGGAGCCCCAGCATTTT.

The CDR3 protein is CASSRDPDTGELFF. The CDR3 DNA is TGCGCCAGCAGTCGGGACCCAGACACCGGGGAGCTGTTTTTT. The chain employs TRBV10-2 and TRBJ2-2; possibly TRBD1 or TRBD2 for D (5 bases each). CDR1 is WSHSY and CDR2 is SAAADI in the germline V gene. There are 14 residues in the CDR3. The V end was cut by 5 bases, the J end by 3 bases, with 10 bases between.

The V and J genes are TRBV2 and TRBJ2-2, with 9 bases aligning to TRBD2. The length of the CDR3 is 15 residues. CDR1 and CDR2 from the germline V gene are SNHLY and FYNNEI. The trim removed 6 bases at V and 3 bases at J, leaving 5 bases unmatched. DNA of the CDR3: TGTGCCAGCAGGGGACAGCGGGGGGACACCGGGGAGCTGTTTTTT. It encodes CASRGQRGDTGELFF.

V usage is TRBV9 and J usage is TRBJ2-3; 7 positions agree with TRBD2. Germline lookup yields CDR1 SGDLS and CDR2 YYNGEE. The J segment lost 2 bases and the V segment lost 3 bases, leaving 6 bases of the junction unmatched. The CDR3 is 15 amino acids. The CDR3 DNA sequence: TGTGCCAGCAGCGGGAGCGGGGTCGTCACAGATACGCAGTATTTT. This translates into CASSGSGVVTDTQYF.

In regard to this clone: The same CDR3 is also encoded by other DNA sequences in this sample. The rearrangement joins TRBV18 to TRBJ2-7; D unresolved. Germline V CDR1 and CDR2: KGHSH, LQKENI. CDR3 length equals 12 residues. Trimming removed 6 bases from V and 2 bases from J, with 8 bases in between. The CDR3 protein is CASSPPTYEQYF. As DNA, the CDR3 is TGTGCCAGCTCCCCTCCGACCTACGAGCAGTACTTC.

This rearrangement joins TRBV5-1 to TRBJ2-6; TRBD1 is a possible D gene (6 bases). Trimming left V 2 bases short and J 4 bases short, with 10 bases between. In germline, CDR1 is SGHRS, CDR2 YFSETQ. The CDR3 runs to 15 residues. CDR3 coding DNA: TGCGCCAGCAGCTTAGGGGGTGCCGGGGCCAACGTCCTGACTTTC. Amino acid sequence: CASSLGGAGANVLTF.

The table lists this clone with a count of one. J is TRBJ1-3 and V is TRBV5-6; tentatively, D is TRBD1 (6 bases). Germline CDR1 is SGHDT and CDR2 is YYEEEE. Deletions cut 2 bases from V and 2 bases from J, with 11 bases between. This CDR3 is 15 amino acids long. DNA of the CDR3: TGTGCCAGCAGCTTACGGGGGGCGCCTGGAAACACCATATATTTT. Translation: CASSLRGAPGNTIYF.

J is TRBJ1-1 and V is TRBV3-1 (or the pseudogene TRBV3-2); possible D gene TRBD1, 5 bases. Germline V lookup: CDR1 LGHDT, CDR2 YNNKEL (reference sequence). Deletions cut 5 bases from V and 3 bases from J, with 16 bases between. CDR3 length: 15 amino acids. This CDR3 is CASSAYLWGDTEAFF. CDR3 in DNA: TGTGCCAGCAGCGCCTATCTTTGGGGGGACACTGAAGCTTTCTTT.

Only one count was recorded for this clone. The gene calls are TRBV7-9 and TRBJ1-2; the D gene is possibly TRBD1 (6 bases). This CDR3 is 11 amino acids long. Looked up from germline, CDR1 is SEHNR and CDR2 is FQNEAQ (reference sequence). Trimming pared 3 bases from V and 8 bases from J, leaving 7 bases between. The CDR3 sequence is CASSLTGGYTF. The CDR3 nucleotides are TGTGCCAGCAGCTTGACAGGCGGCTACACCTTC.

V and J are TRBV6-5 and TRBJ1-2; the match to TRBD1 covers 8 bases. Trimming at V came to 4 bases and at J to 4 bases, leaving 5 bases not matched to a gene. The CDR3 spans 14 residues. Germline V CDR1 and CDR2: MNHEY, SVGAGI. The DNA of the CDR3 is TGTGCCAGCAGTTCAGACAGGGGACGCTATGGCTACACCTTC. It yields the protein CASSSDRGRYGYTF.

This sequence joins TRBV2 and TRBJ2-5; D possibly corresponds to TRBD2 (7 bases). The ends were cut back, 1 base at V and 1 base at J, with 10 bases in the middle. This CDR3 comprises 15 residues. Germline V lookup: CDR1 SNHLY, CDR2 FYNNEI. CDR3 sequence (DNA): TGTGCCAGCAGTGAAGGGAGGGGGGGCCAAGAGACCCAGTACTTC. This codes for CASSEGRGGQETQYF.

This clone was counted a single time. This chain joins TRBV7-9 and TRBJ1-6, with 9 bases identical to TRBD1. Germline V gene sequence: CDR1 SEHNR, CDR2 FQNEAQ (reference sequence). The J segment lost 5 bases and the V segment lost 6 bases, leaving 5 bases of the junction unmatched. The length of the CDR3 is 15 residues. As DNA, the CDR3 is TGTGCCAGCAGTGGCACAGGGGGCGATAATTCACCCCTCCACTTT. This gives the protein CASSGTGGDNSPLHF.

The rearrangement links TRBV19 to TRBJ1-1, with 9 bases identical to TRBD1. The CDR3 has 14 residues. V dropped 3 bases and J dropped 5; count of bases not matched to a gene: 4. CDR1 is LNHDA and CDR2 is SQIVND in the germline V gene (reference sequence). The DNA of the CDR3 is TGTGCCAGTAGTATTAACAGGGGGCTTACTGAAGCTTTCTTT. Translated, it gives CASSINRGLTEAFF.

The chain combines TRBV27 with TRBJ2-7; D perhaps matches TRBD1 (6 bases). Per the germline V gene, CDR1 is MNHEY and CDR2 is SMNVEV (reference sequence). The CDR3 totals 16 residues. V was cut by 0 bases and J by 6 bases, with 18 bases left in between. CDR3 bases: TGTGCCAGCAGTTTATCGGGCAGGGGTACTGGAGGCGAGCAGTACTTC. As protein: CASSLSGRGTGGEQYF.

The chain combines TRBV21-1 with TRBJ1-1. TRBV21-1 is reported as a pseudogene. The CDR3 runs to 14 residues. This CDR3 reads CASSAGPDDTEAFF. The DNA of the CDR3 is TGTGCCAGCAGCGCCGGGCCTGATGACACTGAAGCTTTCTTT.